The source of this T cell receptor beta chain is a study of beta chain features in type 1 diabetes. Points from the study as a whole: VDJ junctions in type 1 diabetes patients carried more deletions and fewer insertions.

Expressed TCRB transcripts were sequenced, since all the RNA that had been isolated was reverse transcribed. Here immunoSEQ multiplex PCR was the method, and the copy in TCRdb shows in-frame clones only, minus some. The table records about 470,000 clones, about 30% of them present only once. The V and J ends lost 4 bases and 8 bases, in that order; junction bases with no gene match: 4. This CDR3 has 15 amino acids. Germline V gene sequence: CDR1 SGHTA, CDR2 FQGNSA. Sorting of CD4+ naive, central memory, regulatory and stem cell-like memory cells was performed via CD45RO/CCR7/CD25/CD127/CD95/CD27. This clone was detected only a few times. Its antigen is unidentified.

Material for sequencing was naive CD4+ T cells from blood. This rearrangement joins TRBV7-2 to TRBJ2-1; 14 positions match TRBD2. The clonotype originates from a man in his late teens or twenties in good health. The CDR3 here is CASSSGTSGSDEQFF. The CDR3 DNA reads TGTGCCAGCAGCTCCGGGACTAGCGGGAGCGATGAGCAGTTCTTC.